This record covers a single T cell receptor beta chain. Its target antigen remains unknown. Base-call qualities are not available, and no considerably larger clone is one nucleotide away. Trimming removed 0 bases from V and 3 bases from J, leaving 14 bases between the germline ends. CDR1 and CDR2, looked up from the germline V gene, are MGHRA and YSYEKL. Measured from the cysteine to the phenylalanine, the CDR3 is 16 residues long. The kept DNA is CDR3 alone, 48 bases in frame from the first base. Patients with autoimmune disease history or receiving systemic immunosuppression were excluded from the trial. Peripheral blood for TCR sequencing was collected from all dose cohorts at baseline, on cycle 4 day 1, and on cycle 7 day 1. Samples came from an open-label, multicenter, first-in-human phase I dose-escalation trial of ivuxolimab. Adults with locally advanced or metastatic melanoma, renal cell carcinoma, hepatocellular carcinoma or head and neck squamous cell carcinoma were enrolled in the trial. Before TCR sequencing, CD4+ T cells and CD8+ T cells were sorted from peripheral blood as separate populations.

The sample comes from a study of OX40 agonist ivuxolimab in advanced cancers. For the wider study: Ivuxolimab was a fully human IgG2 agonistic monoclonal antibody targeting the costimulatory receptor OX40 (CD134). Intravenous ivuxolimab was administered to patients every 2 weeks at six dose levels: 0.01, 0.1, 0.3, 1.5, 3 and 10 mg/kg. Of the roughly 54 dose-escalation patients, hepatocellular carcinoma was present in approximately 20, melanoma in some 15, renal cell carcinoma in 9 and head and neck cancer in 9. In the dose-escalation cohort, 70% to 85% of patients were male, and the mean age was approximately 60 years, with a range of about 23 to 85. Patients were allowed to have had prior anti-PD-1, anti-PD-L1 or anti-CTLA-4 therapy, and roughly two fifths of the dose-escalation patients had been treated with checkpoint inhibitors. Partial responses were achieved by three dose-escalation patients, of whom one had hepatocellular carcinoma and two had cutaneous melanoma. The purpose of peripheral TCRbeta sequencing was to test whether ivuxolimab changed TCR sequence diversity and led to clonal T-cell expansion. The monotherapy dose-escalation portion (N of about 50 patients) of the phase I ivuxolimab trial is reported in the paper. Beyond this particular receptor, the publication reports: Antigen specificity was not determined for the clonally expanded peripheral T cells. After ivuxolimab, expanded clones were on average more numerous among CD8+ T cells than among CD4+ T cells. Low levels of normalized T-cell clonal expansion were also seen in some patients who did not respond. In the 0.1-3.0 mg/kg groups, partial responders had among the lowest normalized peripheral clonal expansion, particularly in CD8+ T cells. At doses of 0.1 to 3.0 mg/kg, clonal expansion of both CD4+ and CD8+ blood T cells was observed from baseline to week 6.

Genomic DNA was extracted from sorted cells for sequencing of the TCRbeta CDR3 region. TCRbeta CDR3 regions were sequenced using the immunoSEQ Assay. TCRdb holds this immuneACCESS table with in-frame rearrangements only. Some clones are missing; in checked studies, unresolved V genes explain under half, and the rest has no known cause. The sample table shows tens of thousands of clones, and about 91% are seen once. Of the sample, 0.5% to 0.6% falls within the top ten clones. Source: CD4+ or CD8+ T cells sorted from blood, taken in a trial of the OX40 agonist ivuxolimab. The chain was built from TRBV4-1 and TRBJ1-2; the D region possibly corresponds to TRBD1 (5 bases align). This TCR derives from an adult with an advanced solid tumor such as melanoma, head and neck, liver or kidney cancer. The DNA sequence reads TGCGCCAGCAGCCAAGAACATTTTCGGGGGGACTATGGCTACACCTTC. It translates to CASSQEHFRGDYGYTF.